This T cell receptor (beta chain) was captured by sequencing in a study of CD8 T cells in Susac syndrome. Study details: Blood was drawn from patients with Susac syndrome. At that point, they were therapy-naive, on corticosteroids, or on intravenous immunoglobulin alone.

CD8+ and CD4+ T cells circulating in blood were sequenced for TCR beta. The germline V and J ends were trimmed by 7 bases and 9 bases, with 19 bases remaining between them. CDR3 size: 14 residues. Random hexamers served to reverse transcribe roughly 0.5 to 1 ug RNA. One entry per CDR3 protein results from TCRdb running MiXCR on the immunoSEQ multiplex PCR reads. The data show 75,000 to 100,000 distinct CDR3 sequences, 95% seen once. The gene calls are TRBV12-3 or TRBV12-4 and TRBJ2-1, with D perhaps TRBD1 or TRBD2 (5 bases each). The TCR was taken from a human donor with Susac syndrome. Sequencing was done on a sample of CD8+ T cells from PBMCs. In DNA, the CDR3 is TGTGCCAGCAACCTGGGGACGCCACGGACTGAGCAGTTCTTC. Translation: CASNLGTPRTEQFF.